The text below deals with one T cell receptor beta chain. The target antigen is unknown. The donors were healthy bone marrow donors. PCR employed 60 Vbeta and 13 Jbeta primers. Sequencing was performed with immunoSEQ multiplex PCR; in TCRdb, only in-frame clones are kept and a portion is missing. The profile shows fewer than 150,000 clones, 70% to 75% of them singletons. The data stem from a study of cytomegalovirus exposure and HLA in healthy donors. The study, taken as a whole, reports: The authors assumed roughly uniform sequencing depth across donors for presence/absence analyses. Analysis was carried out at a later point, and it linked a missense DCLRE1C variant to TCR beta V- and J-gene trimming.

This CDR3 contains 14 residues. V lost 5 bases, J lost 7 bases, and 15 bases lay in between. Germline V CDR1 and CDR2: MDHEN, SYDVKM. V usage is TRBV28 and J usage is TRBJ1-5; D may be TRBD1 (6 bases). The source of this sequence is a woman in her 30s in good health and CMV-seronegative. The sequenced sample consisted of PBMCs. As DNA, the CDR3 is TGTGCCAGCAGTGATACAGGGTTTATCCAGCCCCAGCATTTT. This translates into CASSDTGFIQPQHF.